This TCR beta chain is drawn from a study of early stage breast cancer tumors. Deletions cut 1 base from V and 6 bases from J, with 10 bases between. Germline CDR1 is SGHAT and CDR2 is FQNNGV. This CDR3 is built from 14 residues. General observations from the study: Blood repertoires resembled normal breast more than tumor. Enriched TCRB sequences shared across patients were mostly commonly generated sequences.

Each sample had two DNA replicates, roughly 0.5 ug blood or around 1.5 ug tissue. TCRdb's copy holds only in-frame clones and misses some; the assay was immunoSEQ multiplex PCR. This sample has about 29,000 clones, with just under 85% found just once. This clone occurred a few times. Its antigen is currently unknown. The sequencing input was blood. The receptor's source is a person aged 45 to 60 with breast cancer. The chain recombines TRBV11-2 with TRBJ1-5; unclear D gene. CDR3 nucleotide sequence: TGTGCCAGCAGCTTAGGTAATGGTTTTCAGCCCCAGCATTTT. Encoded protein: CASSLGNGFQPQHF.